This T cell receptor (beta chain) was captured in a study of T cell changes during pregnancy in multiple sclerosis (dated by TCRdb to between 2019 and 2020). Context from the whole study: Changes in the T cell repertoire over the course of pregnancy were examined in this study in women with multiple sclerosis.

The protocol used for the library was the immunoSEQ multiplex PCR assay. TCRdb mirrors the immuneACCESS table, restricted to in-frame sequences. Some clones are absent from its copies; in checked studies, under half trace to an unresolved V gene, and the reason for the others is unknown. The sample includes 38,000 or so clones, with just over 90% observed a single time. The top ten hold roughly 1.2% of the sample. As concerns this clone: This receptor's antigen is unknown. No base quality information exists; no much larger clone differs at one position.

The sample here was peripheral blood, taken before pregnancy. The clonotype originates from a female donor with multiple sclerosis, enrolled in a pregnancy study.

The nucleotide sequence is given as TGTGCCAGCAGACCTCTGGCGGGAGGGCCATCCTACGAGCAGTACTTC. It codes for CASRPLAGGPSYEQYF. The V and J genes are TRBV7-8 and TRBJ2-7, and TRBD2 matches 9 of the central bases. CDR1 and CDR2 were assigned from the germline V gene as SGHVS and FQNEAQ. The CDR3 has 16 amino acids, counting the end cysteine and phenylalanine. The read is trimmed to its CDR3 DNA, 48 bases read in frame from base 1. The junction shows trimming of 6 bases on V and 1 base on J, and the gene matches do not reach 10 bases of it.